Reported below is one T cell receptor (beta chain). The germline V gene encodes CDR1 KGHDR and CDR2 SFDVKD. The trim removed 4 bases at V and 0 bases at J, leaving 8 bases unmatched. The CDR3 has 16 residues. The protocol was immunoSEQ multiplex PCR, while the TCRdb copy is restricted to in-frame clones and leaves out a portion. The data contain tens of thousands of clones, about 90% of them singletons. The sample is drawn from a study of control samples from healthy donors and cancer patients. Material for sequencing was blood. The TCR was taken from a man aged 50 or older in good health. V gene TRBV24-1 combines with J gene TRBJ2-7, with 7 bases fitting TRBD1. CDR3 sequence: CATSESCSGGSYEQYF. CDR3 DNA: TGTGCCACCAGTGAATCCTGTTCAGGGGGCTCCTACGAGCAGTACTTC.